Below, 11 T cell receptor beta chains from the same sample are listed, as sequenced in a study of vaccination and CD4 T cells after COVID-19. For these receptors, no antigen is known. Cultured CD4+ T-cell DNA underwent Oncomine TCR Beta short-read sequencing. The genomic DNA was obtained from cultured CD4+ T cells by extraction with the QIAamp micro DNA kit. TCRdb re-called the PCR reads with MiXCR, one entry per CDR3 protein. The sample has more than 7,000 distinct CDR3 sequences, around 28% seen once. The treatment: roughly ten-day PBMC culture with coronavirus spike peptide pools or control peptides (ViraFEST assay). From the unexposed donor, CD4+ T cells were collected ahead of the COVID-19 pandemic (2011-2018). Material for sequencing was CD4+ T cells from blood, cultured in vitro. Source of these receptors: a human donor in good health.

The V call is TRBV9, the J call TRBJ2-1, with D uncertain. Germline-derived CDR1 and CDR2 are SGDLS and YYNGEE. This CDR3 contains 13 residues. Between the trimmed V and J ends, which lost 1 base and 9 bases, there was a span of 11 bases. This chain's CDR3 is CASSVSDQSEQFF. DNA of the CDR3: TGTGCCAGCAGCGTATCCGATCAGTCTGAGCAGTTCTTC.

This clonotype was counted a few times. The chain links TRBV20-1 to TRBJ1-3; perhaps TRBD1 as D (5 bases). Germline V CDR1 and CDR2: DFQATT, SNEGSKA (reference sequence). Trimming took 4 bases from V and 4 from J, leaving 11 bases between them. The CDR3 totals 13 residues. CDR3 loop: CSAIWDAGNTIYF. CDR3 nucleotides: TGCAGTGCTATTTGGGACGCAGGAAACACCATATATTTT.

This chain links TRBV7-3 with TRBJ2-1; a weak D match, TRBD2 (6 bases). CDR3 length: 13 residues. CDR1 is SGHTA and CDR2 is FQGTGA in the germline V gene. The V gene lost 5 bases and the J gene lost 9 bases, with 14 bases spanning the gap. The CDR3 region has the DNA TGTGCCAGCAGCCTCCTACCTAGCGCTGAGCAGTTCTTC. This codes for CASSLLPSAEQFF.

This clonotype is labeled as medium-sized (0.01 to 0.1%). J is TRBJ1-5 and V is TRBV20-1; a weak D match, TRBD1 (6 bases). The CDR3 runs 16 residues. The V gene lost 6 bases and the J gene lost 0 bases, with 18 bases spanning the gap. CDR1 is DFQATT, CDR2 SNEGSKA, per germline (reference sequence). The DNA for the CDR3 is TGCAGTGCCCGGGGGCAGGGGCTTTATAGCAATCAGCCCCAGCATTTT. This gives the protein CSARGQGLYSNQPQHF.

The chain is built from TRBV7-3 and TRBJ2-4; D is ambiguous. Germline V gene data show CDR1 as SGHTA and CDR2 as FQGTGA. The CDR3 runs 13 residues. The V and J ends lost 4 bases and 7 bases respectively, with 11 bases between them. The CDR3 is CASSSGLGNIQYF. In DNA, the CDR3 is TGTGCCAGCAGCTCTGGATTGGGGAACATTCAGTACTTC.

The rearrangement uses TRBV5-1 and TRBJ2-1; the match to TRBD2 covers 7 bases. CDR3 length: 16 amino acids. V lost 5 bases, J lost 2 bases, and 10 bases stayed unmatched. Per germline, CDR1 SGHRS and CDR2 YFSETQ. The CDR3 nucleotides are TGCGCCAGCAGTCCGAACTTCGCGGGAGCCTACAATGAGCAGTTCTTC. It encodes CASSPNFAGAYNEQFF.

This clonotype has a handful of counts. The chain couples TRBV7-6 to TRBJ2-7; TRBD2 agrees at 7 bases. CDR1 and CDR2 (germline): SGHVS, FNYEAQ. The CDR3 loop spans 15 amino acids. V was clipped by 3 bases and J by 3 bases; unmatched bases: 8. CDR3 DNA sequence: TGTGCCAGCAGCTTTAAAGCGGGACCTATCTACGAGCAGTACTTC. It specifies CASSFKAGPIYEQYF.

A few counts support this clonotype. The chain's CDR3 is CASSQPSGGSYNEQFF. The CDR3 nucleotides are TGCGCCAGCAGCCAGCCCTCGGGGGGCTCCTACAATGAGCAGTTCTTC. V gene TRBV4-1 combines with J gene TRBJ2-1, with 7 bases that match TRBD2. The ends lost 3 bases at V and 0 bases at J; junction bases unmatched: 5. The CDR3 consists of 16 residues. The germline V gene has CDR1 MGHRA and CDR2 YSYEKL.

There are a few counts of this clonotype. The rearrangement joins TRBV28 to TRBJ2-7; the match to TRBD1 covers 9 bases. The CDR3 covers 16 residues. CDR1 is MDHEN, CDR2 SYDVKM, per germline. V lost 5 bases to trimming and J lost 2 bases; unmatched junction nucleotides: 10. CDR3 residues: CASSLTPGQGAYEQYF. CDR3 coding DNA: TGTGCCAGCAGTCTAACGCCGGGACAGGGTGCCTACGAGCAGTACTTC.

This clonotype counts as large. The gene calls are TRBV27 and TRBJ1-1; D possibly corresponds to TRBD1 (5 bases). This CDR3 is built from 12 residues. V shed 6 bases and J shed 6 bases, with 11 bases lying between them. Germline V lookup: CDR1 MNHEY, CDR2 SMNVEV (reference sequence). CDR3 in amino acids: CASRGTAPEAFF. As DNA, the CDR3 is TGTGCCAGCAGGGGGACGGCCCCTGAAGCTTTCTTT.

The sample holds one count of this clonotype. This chain uses TRBV9 with TRBJ2-5; D call uncertain. The CDR3 has 15 residues. Germline values: CDR1 SGDLS, CDR2 YYNGEE. Trimming removed 0 bases from V and 5 bases from J, with 14 bases in between. The CDR3 nucleotides are TGTGCCAGCAGCGTAGCCCCGACTCCCTGGGAGACCCAGTACTTC. Translating it yields CASSVAPTPWETQYF.